These 29 T cell receptor beta chains were all obtained from the same sample, sequenced in a study of identical twins. TCRdb recomputed calls from the 5' RACE reads with MiXCR, one row per CDR3 protein. Of under 300,000 distinct CDR3 sequences in the sample, more than 12% were seen once. Sequenced: memory (CD45RO+) T cells sorted from blood. Every receptor here comes from a woman between 18 and 29 years old in good health.

The table lists this clonotype with many counts. The chain carries TRBV5-1 and TRBJ2-5; no firm D call. Trimming removed 5 bases at V and 2 bases at J, with 13 bases between. This CDR3 region has 14 residues. From germline, CDR1 is SGHRS and CDR2 YFSETQ. In nucleotides, the CDR3 is TGCGCCAGCAGACGGGTTAGTGGTCAAGAGACCCAGTACTTC. This gives the protein CASRRVSGQETQYF.

The chain has TRBV7-8 and TRBJ1-5; D is unresolved. The V gene's germline CDR1 is SGHVS and CDR2 FQNEAQ. Trimming shortened V by 0 bases and J by 4 bases, and 10 bases separated the two germline ends. The CDR3 length is 15 residues. This CDR3 is CASSLAATGNQPQHF. CDR3 bases: TGTGCCAGCAGCTTAGCCGCAACCGGGAATCAGCCCCAGCATTTT. The whole variable domain, filled in from reference TRBV7-8 and TRBJ1-5, reads GAGVSQSPRYKVAKRGQDVALRCDPISGHVSLFWYQQALGQGPEFLTYFQNEAQLDKSGLPSDRFFAERPEGSVSTLKIQRTQQEDSAVYLCASSLAATGNQPQHFGDGTRLSIL.

This chain uses TRBV11-2 with TRBJ2-3, with TRBD2 matching 13 bases. Germline trimming cut 5 bases from V and 5 bases from J; bases unmatched to any gene: 7. The CDR3 spans 16 residues. Germline loops: CDR1 SGHAT, CDR2 FQNNGV. The CDR3 DNA is TGTGCCAGCAGCCCCGGACTAGCGGGGGTCGGAGATACGCAGTATTTT. This codes for CASSPGLAGVGDTQYF.

The gene calls are TRBV30 and TRBJ2-3; no definite D call. The V and J ends lost 3 bases and 3 bases respectively, with 7 bases between them. The CDR3 covers 12 residues. Germline assignment: CDR1 GTSNPN and CDR2 SVGIG (reference sequence). In nucleotides, the CDR3 is TGTGCCTGGAGGGAGCTAACAGATACGCAGTATTTT. The encoded protein is CAWRELTDTQYF.

The table lists this clonotype with many counts. V gene TRBV15 combines with J gene TRBJ2-6; tentatively, D is TRBD2 (7 bases). The germline V gene encodes CDR1 LNHNV and CDR2 YYDKDF (reference sequence). This CDR3 contains 14 residues. V lost 1 base and J lost 10, with 11 bases in between. The CDR3 DNA is TGTGCCACCAGCAGAGTAAGGGGGGGAAACGTCCTGACTTTC. Translation: CATSRVRGGNVLTF. Based on the CDR3 plus reference TRBV15 and TRBJ2-6, the full variable domain is DAMVIQNPRYQVTQFGKPVTLSCSQTLNHNVMYWYQQKSSQAPKLLFHYYDKDFNNEADTPDNFQSRRPNTSFCFLDIRSPGLGDTAMYLCATSRVRGGNVLTFGAGSRLTVL.

This clonotype was picked up many times. This chain uses TRBV7-2 with TRBJ2-1, with D hard to call. The CDR3 loop spans 14 amino acids. Trimming stripped 5 bases from V and 5 bases from J, with 13 bases between. Germline CDR1 SGHTA, CDR2 FQGNSA. CDR3 residues: CASSTETWNNEQFF. The CDR3, as DNA: TGTGCCAGCAGCACCGAAACCTGGAACAATGAGCAGTTCTTC.

V and J are TRBV2 and TRBJ2-4, with 8 bases that match TRBD2. The CDR3 is 14 residues long. J lost 6 bases, V lost 6 bases, and 7 bases had no gene match. The germline V gene has CDR1 SNHLY and CDR2 FYNNEI. CDR3 DNA: TGTGCCAGCAGCAATGGACTAGCCCCAAACATTCAGTACTTC. Protein: CASSNGLAPNIQYF.

The rearrangement uses TRBV7-9 and TRBJ2-1; D call uncertain. Trimming left V 3 bases short and J 7 bases short, with 10 bases between. This CDR3 has 13 residues. Looked up from germline, CDR1 is SEHNR and CDR2 is FQNEAQ (reference sequence). CDR3 in amino acids: CASSFFVGNEQFF. The CDR3 region has the DNA TGTGCCAGCAGCTTTTTCGTTGGAAATGAGCAGTTCTTC.

This clonotype was found a few times. The gene calls are TRBV15 and TRBJ2-3, with D perhaps TRBD1 or TRBD2 (5 bases each). Trimming stripped 3 bases from V and 2 bases from J, with 6 bases between. CDR1 is LNHNV and CDR2 is YYDKDF in the germline V gene (reference sequence). The CDR3 length is 13 residues. CDR3 loop: CATSSGTTDTQYF. CDR3 nucleotide sequence: TGTGCCACCAGCAGTGGGACCACAGATACGCAGTATTTT. The whole variable domain, remainder taken from reference TRBV15 and TRBJ2-3, is DAMVIQNPRYQVTQFGKPVTLSCSQTLNHNVMYWYQQKSSQAPKLLFHYYDKDFNNEADTPDNFQSRRPNTSFCFLDIRSPGLGDTAMYLCATSSGTTDTQYFGPGTRLTVL.

The chain combines TRBV20-1 with TRBJ1-5, with 7 bases identical to TRBD1. This CDR3 is built from 14 residues. CDR1 and CDR2 from the germline V gene are DFQATT and SNEGSKA (reference sequence). Losses at the gene ends were 3 bases for V and 3 bases for J; bases not matched to a gene: 5. The CDR3: CSASEGQLNQPQHF. The CDR3 coding sequence is TGCAGTGCTAGTGAGGGACAGCTCAATCAGCCCCAGCATTTT.

This clonotype appeared many times. V and J are TRBV12-3 or TRBV12-4 and TRBJ2-1; the match to TRBD1 covers 9 bases. The CDR3 is 13 residues long. J gave up 16 bases and V 9 bases, and 16 bases lay outside the gene matches. The DNA of the CDR3 is TGTGCCAGTGGTCCGGGACAGGGCAGGGGGAGTTTCTTC. Amino acid sequence: CASGPGQGRGSFF.

J is TRBJ1-5 and V is TRBV4-3; unclear D gene. Germline loops: CDR1 LGHNA, CDR2 YSLEER. Trimming removed 0 bases from V and 9 bases from J, with 9 bases in between. The CDR3 runs to 13 residues. The CDR3 DNA is TGCGCCAGCAGCCAAGAGCCCCCAAGGCCCCAGCATTTT. Translating gives CASSQEPPRPQHF.

This clonotype was detected only a few times. The rearrangement links TRBV5-4 to TRBJ1-5, with no clear D. V was clipped by 3 bases and J by 13 bases, with 20 bases between them. CDR1 and CDR2 from the germline V gene are SGHNT and YYREEE (reference sequence). The CDR3 is made up of 14 amino acids. The CDR3 here is CASSSAPRNSKQHF. CDR3 DNA: TGTGCCAGCAGCTCGGCCCCACGGAACTCTAAGCAGCATTTT. The full variable domain, rest sourced from reference TRBV5-4 and TRBJ1-5, is ETGVTQSPTHLIKTRGQQVTLRCSSQSGHNTVSWYQQALGQGPQFIFQYYREEENGRGNFPPRFSGLQFPNYSSELNVNALELDDSALYLCASSSAPRNSKQHFGDGTRLSIL.

This sequence joins TRBV6-1 and TRBJ2-1; TRBD1 matches 8 bases. The CDR3 extends over 13 amino acids. After removal of 6 bases from V and 8 bases from J, the junction contained 6 bases not matched to a gene. CDR1 and CDR2 (germline): MNHNS, SASEGT. CDR3 in amino acids: CASSSRGRHEQFF. Written as DNA, the CDR3 is TGTGCCAGCAGCTCCAGGGGGCGGCATGAGCAGTTCTTC.

This clonotype was observed at least ten times. The V call is TRBV20-1, the J call TRBJ2-1; possibly TRBD1 for D (6 bases). V lost 3 bases and J 5 bases, leaving 11 bases between the germline ends. Germline CDR1 is DFQATT and CDR2 is SNEGSKA (reference sequence). The length of the CDR3 is 13 residues. The CDR3: CSARETGNNEQFF. The CDR3 bases are TGCAGTGCTAGGGAGACAGGTAACAATGAGCAGTTCTTC.

This clonotype has a count of ten or more. The V gene is TRBV29-1, the J gene TRBJ2-3; 8 positions match TRBD2. The V and J ends lost 7 bases and 5 bases, in that order; junction bases with no gene match: 11. Germline V gene sequence: CDR1 SQVTM, CDR2 ANQGSEA. This CDR3 region has 14 residues. This chain's CDR3 is CSGAAGDVGDTQYF. In DNA, the CDR3 is TGCAGCGGGGCAGCGGGAGATGTGGGAGATACGCAGTATTTT.

There are many counts of this clonotype. The J gene is TRBJ2-2, the V gene TRBV6-4; D gene ambiguous. CDR1 is MRHNA, CDR2 SNTAGT, per germline. Trimming took 3 bases from V and 3 from J, leaving 11 bases between them. The CDR3 covers 15 residues. Here the CDR3 reads CASSEVAGDTGELFF. DNA of the CDR3: TGTGCCAGCAGTGAAGTAGCTGGAGACACCGGGGAGCTGTTTTTT.

This clonotype has just a few counts. The J gene is TRBJ2-3, the V gene TRBV5-1, with TRBD1 as a possible D gene (7 bases). The CDR3 is 16 amino acids. Trimming removed 5 bases from V and 2 bases from J, with 18 bases in between. CDR1 is SGHRS, CDR2 YFSETQ, per germline. In nucleotides, the CDR3 is TGCGCCAGCAGTAACGGGGCGGGACAGTCCACAGATACGCAGTATTTT. Its translation: CASSNGAGQSTDTQYF.

This clonotype was seen ten or more times. The rearrangement uses TRBV6-1 and TRBJ1-6; 9 positions match TRBD1. Germline V gives CDR1 MNHNS, CDR2 SASEGT. This CDR3 has 16 residues. The V gene end was trimmed by 5 bases and the J gene end by 7 bases; junction bases not matched to a gene: 9. Here the CDR3 DNA reads TGTGCCAGCAGTCCCCAGATGGGGACAGGGAATTCACCCCTCCACTTT. It specifies CASSPQMGTGNSPLHF.

V gene TRBV7-2 combines with J gene TRBJ2-7, with a possible D match to TRBD2 (6 bases). This CDR3 contains 14 residues. Germline V gene lookup returns CDR1 SGHTA and CDR2 FQGNSA. Between the trimmed V and J ends, which lost 5 bases and 6 bases, there was a span of 17 bases. This CDR3 is CASSVRDWGSEQYF. In nucleotides, the CDR3 is TGTGCCAGCAGCGTCCGGGACTGGGGTAGCGAGCAGTACTTC.

In its sample, this clonotype was seen a few times. The V gene is TRBV12-5, the J gene TRBJ1-5, with 9 bases fitting TRBD1. The CDR3 is 18 amino acids. The V gene's germline CDR1 is LGHNT and CDR2 FRNRAP. V was clipped by 5 bases and J by 5 bases; unmatched bases: 16. CDR3 in amino acids: CASGPTWGTGRIDQPQHF. CDR3 DNA sequence: TGTGCTAGTGGTCCCACTTGGGGGACAGGGAGGATCGATCAGCCCCAGCATTTT.

This clonotype was recorded many times. This chain links TRBV11-2 with TRBJ2-7; perhaps TRBD1 as D (6 bases). Germline loops: CDR1 SGHAT, CDR2 FQNNGV. The CDR3 loop spans 14 amino acids. Between the trimmed V and J ends, which lost 4 bases and 2 bases, there was a span of 12 bases. The CDR3 sequence is CASSSGHGAYEQYF. Here the CDR3 DNA reads TGTGCCAGCAGCTCGGGACACGGGGCCTACGAGCAGTACTTC.

This clonotype was found a few times. V and J are TRBV13 and TRBJ2-1, with D possibly called TRBD1 or TRBD2 (5 bases each). The length of the CDR3 is 18 residues. CDR1 is PRHDT, CDR2 FYEKMQ, per germline (reference sequence). Deletions cut 6 bases from V and 5 bases from J, with 26 bases between. Here the CDR3 reads CASRPLSRWGIAHNEQFF. Written as DNA, the CDR3 is TGTGCCAGCAGACCCCTAAGTCGTTGGGGGATAGCACACAATGAGCAGTTCTTC.

This clonotype has just a few counts. The chain recombines TRBV6-5 with TRBJ1-2; D possibly corresponds to TRBD1 (5 bases). The V end was cut by 2 bases, the J end by 4 bases, with 11 bases between. Per germline, CDR1 MNHEY and CDR2 SVGAGI. The CDR3 length is 14 residues. The CDR3, as DNA: TGTGCCAGCAGTTACGCCCAGGGCGTCTATGGCTACACCTTC. Protein: CASSYAQGVYGYTF.

The chain recombines TRBV6-5 with TRBJ2-2, with 9 bases identical to TRBD2. This CDR3 is built from 14 residues. Losses at the gene ends were 4 bases for V and 9 bases for J; bases not matched to a gene: 6. Germline values: CDR1 MNHEY, CDR2 SVGAGI. CDR3 in DNA: TGTGCCAGCAGTTCTAGCGGGAATTGGAGGGAGCTGTTTTTT. It translates to CASSSSGNWRELFF.

The chain joins TRBV4-2 to TRBJ1-4; weak D call: TRBD1 (5 bases). CDR1 and CDR2 from the germline V gene are LGHNA and YNFKEQ. The germline V and J ends were trimmed by 3 bases and 8 bases, with 13 bases remaining between them. The CDR3 is 14 amino acids. The CDR3 sequence is CASSHGGRGEKLFF. The CDR3 nucleotides are TGTGCCAGCAGCCACGGAGGACGGGGGGAAAAACTGTTTTTT.

This clonotype appeared a few times. This chain links TRBV9 with TRBJ2-6, with 7 bases that match TRBD2. V shed 8 bases, J shed 3 bases, and the junction held 11 bases outside the gene matches. The CDR3 spans 16 residues. CDR1 SGDLS and CDR2 YYNGEE come from the germline V gene. CDR3 loop: CASRGLEARGANVLTF. The CDR3 nucleotides read TGTGCCAGTCGCGGACTAGAGGCTCGTGGGGCCAACGTCCTGACTTTC.

The table lists this clonotype with many counts. The chain has TRBV7-2 and TRBJ1-1; D unresolved. Trimming took 6 bases from V and 5 from J, leaving 10 bases between them. The CDR3 has 12 residues. The germline V gene has CDR1 SGHTA and CDR2 FQGNSA. CDR3 in amino acids: CASSDDYTEAFF. For the CDR3, the DNA is TGTGCCAGCAGTGACGACTATACTGAAGCTTTCTTT.

V gene TRBV7-9 combines with J gene TRBJ2-1; D remains unclear. V was pared by 5 bases and J by 12 bases, with 14 bases between. The CDR3 contains 12 residues. CDR1 and CDR2 from the germline V gene are SEHNR and FQNEAQ (reference sequence). The CDR3 nucleotides are TGTGCCAGCAGCCTTGACATTTCGGTGCAGTTCTTC. Translating gives CASSLDISVQFF.